These 20 T cell receptor beta chains share one sample of origin, sequenced in a study of identical twins. TCRdb independently ran MiXCR on the 5' RACE reads; one entry per CDR3 protein. The sample holds about 430,000 distinct CDR3 sequences, less than 20% seen once. Sequenced: naive T cells sorted from blood. These receptors were taken from a man in his fifties in good health.

This clonotype has ten or more counts. This chain uses TRBV20-1 with TRBJ2-1; 14 nucleotides line up with TRBD2. Germline lookup yields CDR1 DFQATT and CDR2 SNEGSKA (reference sequence). The junction had 3 bases not matched to a gene; V was cut back by 0 bases and J by 5 bases. This CDR3 has 16 residues. In nucleotides, the CDR3 is TGCAGTGCTAGAGATCCGGGACTAGCGGGGGACAATGAGCAGTTCTTC. Translation gives CSARDPGLAGDNEQFF.

This clonotype occurred a few times. The chain carries TRBV4-2 and TRBJ2-1; 14 bases are shared with TRBD2. Trimming at V came to 0 bases and at J to 3 bases, leaving 1 base not matched to a gene. Germline lookup yields CDR1 LGHNA and CDR2 YNFKEQ. This CDR3 spans 17 amino acids. The CDR3 nucleotides read TGTGCCAGCAGCCAAGATGGACTAGCGGGGGGCTACAATGAGCAGTTCTTC. Translated: CASSQDGLAGGYNEQFF.

The sample holds many counts of this clonotype. The J gene is TRBJ2-3, the V gene TRBV5-1; 8 nucleotides match TRBD2. Germline V gene data show CDR1 as SGHRS and CDR2 as YFSETQ. J lost 5 bases, V lost 4 bases, and 6 bases had no gene match. The CDR3 extends over 14 amino acids. The CDR3 sequence is CASSGSGSGDTQYF. CDR3 DNA sequence: TGCGCCAGCAGCGGAAGCGGGAGCGGAGATACGCAGTATTTT.

There are many counts of this clonotype. The genes are TRBV10-3 and TRBJ2-6, with 8 bases identical to TRBD2. CDR1 is ENHRY, CDR2 SYGVKD, per germline. V trimming: 7 bases; J trimming: 4 bases; junction bases outside the gene matches: 9. The CDR3 spans 16 residues. This chain's CDR3 is CAINPGTSWGANVLTF. For the CDR3, the DNA is TGTGCCATCAACCCCGGGACTAGTTGGGGGGCCAACGTCCTGACTTTC.

This clonotype appeared many times. The rearrangement joins TRBV29-1 to TRBJ2-4; D may be TRBD2 (6 bases). There are 10 residues in the CDR3. CDR1 is SQVTM, CDR2 ANQGSEA, per germline. V lost 4 bases to trimming and J lost 9 bases, with 7 bases between them. The CDR3 DNA reads TGCAGCGTTGGGGAGGCCATTCAGTACTTC. It specifies CSVGEAIQYF. Together with reference TRBV29-1 and TRBJ2-4, the CDR3 gives the full variable domain: SAVISQKPSRDICQRGTSLTIQCQVDSQVTMMFWYRQQPGQSLTLIATANQGSEATYESGFVIDKFPISRPNLTFSTLTVSNMSPEDSSIYLCSVGEAIQYFGAGTRLSVL.

This clonotype has ten or more counts. The chain recombines TRBV3-1 with TRBJ2-3; 10 bases line up with TRBD2. J gave up 3 bases and V 1 base, and 4 bases lay outside the gene matches. CDR1 is LGHDT, CDR2 YNNKEL, per germline (reference sequence). This CDR3 region has 16 residues. The CDR3: CASSQALAGVTDTQYF. The CDR3 DNA reads TGTGCCAGCAGCCAAGCGCTAGCGGGAGTTACAGATACGCAGTATTTT.

This chain uses TRBV28 with TRBJ2-1; perhaps TRBD2 as D (6 bases). From germline, CDR1 is MDHEN and CDR2 SYDVKM. Trimming stripped 5 bases from V and 3 bases from J, with 14 bases between. CDR3 length equals 15 residues. The CDR3 nucleotides read TGTGCCAGCAGTCCAAGCGGGCGGGGCTACAATGAGCAGTTCTTC. It is translated as CASSPSGRGYNEQFF.

This clonotype was seen at least ten times. CDR3 amino acids: CSARGGLAIHEQYF. CDR3 bases: TGCAGTGCTAGAGGTGGGTTGGCCATCCACGAGCAGTACTTC. The chain recombines TRBV20-1 with TRBJ2-7; D unresolved. This CDR3 is 14 amino acids long. Trimming pared 1 base from V and 5 bases from J, leaving 15 bases between. In germline, CDR1 is DFQATT, CDR2 SNEGSKA (reference sequence).

This clonotype occurred a few times. The V and J genes are TRBV7-2 and TRBJ2-2, with 9 positions matching TRBD1. Germline V gene lookup returns CDR1 SGHTA and CDR2 FQGNSA. This CDR3 comprises 14 residues. Trimming cost V 5 bases and J 7 bases; bases outside gene matches: 5. The chain's CDR3 is CASSLGQGIGELFF. The CDR3 DNA sequence: TGTGCCAGCAGCCTCGGACAGGGGATCGGGGAGCTGTTTTTT.

There are many counts of this clonotype. The gene calls are TRBV12-3 or TRBV12-4 and TRBJ2-1; 10 bases are a match to TRBD1. This CDR3 region has 15 residues. The junction had 10 bases not matched to a gene; V was cut back by 6 bases and J by 8 bases. The DNA for the CDR3 is TGTGCCAGCAGGACCGGGACAGGGGCGGAGGATGAGCAGTTCTTC. It codes for CASRTGTGAEDEQFF.

This clonotype was observed at least ten times. This chain uses TRBV7-9 with TRBJ1-1; D ambiguous. CDR1 and CDR2 from the germline V gene are SEHNR and FQNEAQ (reference sequence). V lost 4 bases and J lost 1, with 7 bases in between. The CDR3 runs to 13 residues. The DNA for the CDR3 is TGTGCCAGCAGCTCCGAGGGGAACACTGAAGCTTTCTTT. Its protein product is CASSSEGNTEAFF.

The chain combines TRBV6-1 with TRBJ2-1; 13 nucleotides agree with TRBD2. With 6 bases clipped from V and 1 base from J, the junction kept 3 bases outside the gene matches. The CDR3 is made up of 16 amino acids. Per the germline V gene, CDR1 is MNHNS and CDR2 is SASEGT. The CDR3 bases are TGTGCCAGCAGACAGACTAGCGGGGGGTCCTACAATGAGCAGTTCTTC. This translates into CASRQTSGGSYNEQFF.

This clonotype was observed a few times. This chain links TRBV6-1 with TRBJ1-1, with TRBD1 as a possible D gene (5 bases). The germline V gene has CDR1 MNHNS and CDR2 SASEGT. This CDR3 region has 14 residues. V lost 1 base, J lost 1 base, and 7 bases lay in between. CDR3 sequence reads: CASSEGTRNTEAFF. In nucleotides, the CDR3 is TGTGCCAGCAGTGAAGGGACACGGAACACTGAAGCTTTCTTT.

This clonotype was seen more than once but under ten times. V and J are TRBV6-1 and TRBJ2-3; 8 positions match TRBD1. Looked up from germline, CDR1 is MNHNS and CDR2 is SASEGT. Trimming took 5 bases from V and 1 from J; bases not matched to a gene: 8. This CDR3 is built from 16 residues. The CDR3 spells CASSRTGGLGTDTQYF. The CDR3 bases are TGTGCCAGCAGTCGTACAGGGGGGCTAGGCACAGATACGCAGTATTTT.

This clonotype was seen more than once but under ten times. The chain recombines TRBV20-1 with TRBJ1-2, with TRBD1 as a possible D gene (6 bases). V was pared by 6 bases and J by 5 bases, with 16 bases between. Germline CDR1 reads DFQATT; CDR2 reads SNEGSKA (reference sequence). The CDR3 is 13 residues long. The DNA for the CDR3 is TGCAGTGCCGGGGGACGGCAGGGGTATGGCTACACCTTC. The encoded protein is CSAGGRQGYGYTF.

J is TRBJ2-7 and V is TRBV7-9; D unclear. The CDR3 runs 13 residues. Deletions cut 1 base from V and 3 bases from J, with 7 bases between. The germline gives CDR1 SEHNR, CDR2 FQNEAQ (reference sequence). CDR3 coding DNA: TGTGCCAGCAGCTTAGACAGTAACTACGAGCAGTACTTC. Translated, it gives CASSLDSNYEQYF.

This clonotype was seen once. The chain uses TRBV11-2 and TRBJ2-1; 10 positions match TRBD1. The ends lost 6 bases at V and 2 bases at J; junction bases unmatched: 7. This CDR3 is built from 16 residues. CDR1 and CDR2 from the germline V gene are SGHAT and FQNNGV. The CDR3 here is CASRTWDRGTYNEQFF. The CDR3 coding sequence is TGTGCCAGCAGAACCTGGGACAGGGGTACCTACAATGAGCAGTTCTTC.

V and J are TRBV7-9 and TRBJ1-1, with TRBD1 as a possible D gene (5 bases). There are 15 residues in the CDR3. Between the trimmed V and J ends, which lost 5 bases and 3 bases, there was a span of 16 bases. Per the germline V gene, CDR1 is SEHNR and CDR2 is FQNEAQ (reference sequence). The CDR3 here is CASSPNGGLDTEAFF. CDR3 bases: TGTGCCAGCAGCCCTAATGGGGGGTTGGACACTGAAGCTTTCTTT.

Only a few counts were recorded for this clonotype. This chain uses TRBV4-1 with TRBJ2-7, with D tentatively TRBD1 (5 bases). CDR3 length: 16 residues. Trimming pared 2 bases from V and 2 bases from J, leaving 16 bases between. Germline CDR1 reads MGHRA; CDR2 reads YSYEKL. DNA for the CDR3: TGCGCCAGCAGCCAACACAGGAGAAACGAGGCCTACGAGCAGTACTTC. The encoded protein is CASSQHRRNEAYEQYF.

In this sample, this clonotype turned up many times. The gene calls are TRBV5-6 and TRBJ2-5; TRBD2 agrees at 13 bases. The CDR3 sequence is 16 residues long. V was pared by 2 bases and J by 1 base, with 2 bases of the junction left unmatched. CDR1 and CDR2 (germline): SGHDT, YYEEEE. The CDR3 bases are TGTGCCAGCAGCTTTCGGACTAGCGGGGGCCAAGAGACCCAGTACTTC. Encoded protein: CASSFRTSGGQETQYF.